This record looks at one T cell receptor beta chain sequence and its context. What it binds is not known. This entry belongs to a study of cytomegalovirus exposure and HLA in healthy donors. Findings and caveats of the study: A few CMV-associated chains proved CMV antigen-specific in vitro.

Unrecorded immune exposure was likely among donors, who were nominally healthy when sampled. 13 Jbeta primers and 60 Vbeta primers were used for the PCR. Assay used: immunoSEQ multiplex PCR; TCRdb lists only in-frame clones, some missing. The sample lists around 150,000 clones; roughly 78% were seen once. The V segment lost 5 bases and the J segment 2 bases; nucleotides outside the gene matches: 4. Germline CDR1 reads MNHEY; CDR2 reads SVGAGI. The CDR3 has 14 amino acids. The rearrangement uses TRBV6-5 and TRBJ1-1; 8 nucleotides match TRBD1. This clonotype was sampled from a woman aged 40 to 49 in good health and CMV-seronegative. Sequencing input: PBMCs. CDR3 DNA sequence: TGTGCCAGCAGTAGGACAGGGATAAACACTGAAGCTTTCTTT. Protein product: CASSRTGINTEAFF.